This is a list of T cell receptor beta chains from one sample in a study of lymphopenia after photon versus proton radiotherapy. This table comes from immunoSEQ multiplex PCR, and its TCRdb copy is limited to in-frame clones, with some not included. In the table there are 150,000 to 200,000 clones, about 88% of which are singletons. This specimen consisted of peripheral blood, obtained from a patient treated with photon-based radiotherapy. Source of these receptors: a man aged 50 to 59 with gastric cancer. The CDR3 runs from the conserved cysteine through the conserved F or W. D genes are given only for firm matches. The size field is filled for only some rows; it gives once, few, many or a size class.

clone_size d_call j_call v_call cdr3_aa cdr3_nt
NA NA TRBJ1-1 TRBV14 CASSRSGENTEAFF TGTGCCAGCAGCCGGTCAGGGGAGAACACTGAAGCTTTCTTT
NA NA TRBJ2-5 TRBV6-4 CASSPPQSRGFWTQYF TGTGCCAGCAGTCCCCCCCAATCTCGTGGGTTTTGGACCCAGTACTTC
NA TRBD1 TRBJ2-7 TRBV2 CASSGPLRDRDSYEQYF TGTGCCAGCAGTGGCCCCCTACGGGACAGGGACTCCTACGAGCAGTACTTC
once TRBD1 TRBJ2-7 TRBV10-2 CASSEPRLHRGPSSYEQYF TGCGCCAGCAGTGAGCCGAGGTTGCACAGGGGGCCGAGCTCCTACGAGCAGTACTTC
once NA TRBJ1-1 TRBV6-5 CASRARDTFTEAFF TGTGCCAGCAGAGCCCGGGACACCTTCACTGAAGCTTTCTTT
NA NA TRBJ2-2 TRBV5-4 CASSGRTAGGELFF TGTGCCAGCAGCGGTAGGACGGCCGGCGGGGAGCTGTTTTTT
NA NA TRBJ2-7 TRBV6-5 CATHYLILPYEQYF TGTGCCACCCACTACCTCATCCTCCCCTACGAGCAGTACTTC
few NA TRBJ1-4 TRBV6-6 CASSYSGKLFF TGTGCCAGCAGTTACTCGGGAAAACTGTTTTTT
NA NA TRBJ1-5 TRBV30 CAWNRDSNQPQHF TGTGCCTGGAATCGGGATAGCAATCAGCCCCAGCATTTT
NA TRBD2 TRBJ2-5 TRBV5-6 CASSPLGSGRTEETQYF TGTGCCAGCAGCCCTCTGGGTAGCGGGAGGACAGAAGAGACCCAGTACTTC
NA TRBD2 TRBJ2-7 TRBV29-1 CSVRPSGRNEQYF TGCAGCGTTCGGCCTAGCGGGAGGAACGAGCAGTACTTC
NA TRBD1 TRBJ1-1 TRBV7-6 CASSSTGVNTEAFF TGTGCCAGCAGTTCAACAGGGGTAAACACTGAAGCTTTCTTT
NA TRBD2 TRBJ2-7 TRBV4-2 CASSQETIAGELLYEQYF TGTGCCAGCAGCCAAGAAACAATAGCGGGAGAGTTGCTCTACGAGCAGTACTTC
once NA TRBJ1-5 TRBV19 CASSRASVSNQPQHF TGTGCCAGTAGTCGGGCCTCCGTCTCCAATCAGCCCCAGCATTTT
once NA TRBJ2-3 TRBV2 CATTPGAGTDTQYF TGTGCCACTACGCCGGGAGCTGGGACAGATACGCAGTATTTT
NA NA TRBJ2-7 TRBV29-1 CSVAGIIPYEQYF TGCAGCGTTGCGGGGATTATTCCCTACGAGCAGTACTTC
NA NA TRBJ2-3 TRBV7-6 CASSQLVPSTDTQYF TGTGCCAGCAGCCAACTAGTTCCTAGCACAGATACGCAGTATTTT
once NA TRBJ2-3 TRBV7-6 CASSLASGTTDTQYF TGTGCCAGCAGCTTAGCTAGCGGCACCACAGATACGCAGTATTTT
NA NA TRBJ2-7 TRBV4-1 CASSQDDTLYEQYF TGCGCCAGCAGCCAAGATGACACCCTCTACGAGCAGTACTTC
once NA TRBJ1-1 TRBV19 CASLDEPPGEAFF TGTGCCAGTCTAGACGAACCGCCCGGTGAAGCTTTCTTT
NA TRBD1 TRBJ2-7 TRBV29-1 CSVELGQGDYEQYF TGCAGCGTGGAATTGGGACAGGGAGACTACGAGCAGTACTTC
NA NA TRBJ1-1 TRBV5-4 CASSSKGGTEAFF TGTGCCAGCAGCTCCAAGGGGGGCACTGAAGCTTTCTTT
NA TRBD1 TRBJ2-7 TRBV10-3 CAIRGQGIYEQYF TGTGCCATCAGGGGACAGGGGATTTACGAGCAGTACTTC
NA TRBD2 TRBJ2-7 TRBV9 CASSVSGRAYEQYF TGTGCCAGCAGCGTTAGCGGGAGGGCATACGAGCAGTACTTC
NA TRBD1 TRBJ2-2 TRBV19 CASNGQGDTGELFF TGTGCCAGTAACGGACAGGGGGACACCGGGGAGCTGTTTTTT
once TRBD2 TRBJ2-2 TRBV11-2 CASSLRRSGGDTGELFF TGTGCCAGCAGCTTACGGCGGAGCGGGGGGGACACCGGGGAGCTGTTTTTT
once NA TRBJ2-1 TRBV7-2 CASSLAVSRSYNEQFF TGTGCCAGCAGCTTAGCCGTGTCCCGCTCCTACAATGAGCAGTTCTTC
NA TRBD1 TRBJ1-1 TRBV28 CASRVTGVEGTEAFF TGTGCCAGCAGAGTAACAGGGGTTGAGGGCACTGAAGCTTTCTTT
once NA TRBJ1-4 TRBV27 CASSLDGGLGGRNEKLFF TGTGCCAGCAGTTTAGATGGTGGATTGGGGGGACGGAATGAAAAACTGTTTTTT
NA NA TRBJ1-3 TRBV5-1 CASSLAPESSGNTIYF TGCGCCAGCAGCTTGGCCCCGGAGAGCTCTGGAAACACCATATATTTT
NA TRBD1 TRBJ2-2 TRBV10-1 CASSVNRGTGELFF TGCGCCAGCAGTGTCAACAGGGGAACCGGGGAGCTGTTTTTT
NA NA TRBJ1-2 TRBV19 CASSILGPYGYTF TGTGCCAGTAGCATCCTCGGACCCTATGGCTACACCTTC
NA NA TRBJ2-7 TRBV18 CASSPVQGTYEQYF TGTGCCAGCTCACCGGTCCAGGGTACCTACGAGCAGTACTTC